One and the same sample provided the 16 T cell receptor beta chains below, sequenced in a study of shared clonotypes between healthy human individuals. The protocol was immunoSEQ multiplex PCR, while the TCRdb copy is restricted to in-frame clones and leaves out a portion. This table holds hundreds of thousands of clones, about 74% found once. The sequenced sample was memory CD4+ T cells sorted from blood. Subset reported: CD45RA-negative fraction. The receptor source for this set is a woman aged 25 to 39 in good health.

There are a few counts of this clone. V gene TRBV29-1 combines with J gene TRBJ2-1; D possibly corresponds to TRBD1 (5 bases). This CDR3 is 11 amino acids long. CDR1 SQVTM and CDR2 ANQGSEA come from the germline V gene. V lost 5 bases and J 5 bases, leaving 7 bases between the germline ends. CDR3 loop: CSVRQHNEQFF. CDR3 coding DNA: TGCAGCGTTCGACAGCACAATGAGCAGTTCTTC.

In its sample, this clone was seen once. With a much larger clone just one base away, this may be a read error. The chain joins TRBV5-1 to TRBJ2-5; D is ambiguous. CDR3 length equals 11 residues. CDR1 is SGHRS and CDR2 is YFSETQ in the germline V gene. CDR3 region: CASRLEETQYF. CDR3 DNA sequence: TGCGCCAGCCGCTTGGAAGAGACCCAGTACTTC.

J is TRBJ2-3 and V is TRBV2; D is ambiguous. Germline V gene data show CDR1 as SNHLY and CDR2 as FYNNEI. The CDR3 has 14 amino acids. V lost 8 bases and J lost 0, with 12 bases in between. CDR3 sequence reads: CASSAGLSTDTQYF. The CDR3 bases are TGTGCCAGCTCTGCCGGGCTTAGCACAGATACGCAGTATTTT.

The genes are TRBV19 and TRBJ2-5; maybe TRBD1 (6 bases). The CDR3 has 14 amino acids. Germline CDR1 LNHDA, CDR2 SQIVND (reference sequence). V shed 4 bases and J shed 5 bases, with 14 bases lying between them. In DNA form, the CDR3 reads TGTGCCAGTAGTAAGGGCAGGGGTGGGGAGACCCAGTACTTC. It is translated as CASSKGRGGETQYF.

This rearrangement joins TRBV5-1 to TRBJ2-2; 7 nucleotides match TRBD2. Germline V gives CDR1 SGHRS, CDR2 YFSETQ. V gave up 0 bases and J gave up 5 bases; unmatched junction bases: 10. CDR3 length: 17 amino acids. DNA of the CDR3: TGCGCCAGCAGCTTGGCCAAGGGAGGGCCTCAAACCGGGGAGCTGTTTTTT. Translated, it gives CASSLAKGGPQTGELFF. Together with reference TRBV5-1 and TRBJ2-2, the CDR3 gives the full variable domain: KAGVTQTPRYLIKTRGQQVTLSCSPISGHRSVSWYQQTPGQGLQFLFEYFSETQRNKGNFPGRFSGRQFSNSRSEMNVSTLELGDSALYLCASSLAKGGPQTGELFFGEGSRLTVL.

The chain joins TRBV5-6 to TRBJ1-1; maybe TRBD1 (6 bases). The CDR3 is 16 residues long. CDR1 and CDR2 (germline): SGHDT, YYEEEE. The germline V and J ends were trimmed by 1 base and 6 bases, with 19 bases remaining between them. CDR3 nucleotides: TGTGCCAGCAGCTTGTTGGATTTGGGGGCTGGAGCTGAAGCTTTCTTT. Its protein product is CASSLLDLGAGAEAFF.

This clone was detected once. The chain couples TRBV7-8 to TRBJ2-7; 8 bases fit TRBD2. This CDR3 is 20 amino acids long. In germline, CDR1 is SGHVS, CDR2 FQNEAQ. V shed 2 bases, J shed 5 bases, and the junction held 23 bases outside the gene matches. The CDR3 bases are TGTGCCAGCAGCTTACCCCCTCGGGGACTAGAGGGGCTGGGGCGGAACGAGCAGTACTTC. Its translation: CASSLPPRGLEGLGRNEQYF.

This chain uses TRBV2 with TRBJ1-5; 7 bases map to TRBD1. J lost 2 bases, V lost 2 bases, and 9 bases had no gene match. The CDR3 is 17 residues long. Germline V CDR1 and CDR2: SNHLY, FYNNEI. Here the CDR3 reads CASSELGEGAGNQPQHF. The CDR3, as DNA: TGTGCCAGCAGTGAACTGGGTGAGGGGGCAGGCAATCAGCCCCAGCATTTT.

The CDR3 sequence: CASSLVADQETQYF. The CDR3 nucleotides are TGCGCCAGCAGCTTGGTGGCGGATCAAGAGACCCAGTACTTC. This chain joins TRBV5-1 and TRBJ2-5; unclear D gene. CDR1 and CDR2 from the germline V gene are SGHRS and YFSETQ. V was trimmed by 0 bases and J by 2 bases, leaving 8 bases between them. This CDR3 is 14 amino acids long.

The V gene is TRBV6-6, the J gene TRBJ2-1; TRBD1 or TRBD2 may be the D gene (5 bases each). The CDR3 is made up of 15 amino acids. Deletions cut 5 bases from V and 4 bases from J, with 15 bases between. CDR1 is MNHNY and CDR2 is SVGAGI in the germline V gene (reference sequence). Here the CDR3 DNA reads TGTGCCAGCAGTAACCCGGGGCGGGTATACAATGAGCAGTTCTTC. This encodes CASSNPGRVYNEQFF.

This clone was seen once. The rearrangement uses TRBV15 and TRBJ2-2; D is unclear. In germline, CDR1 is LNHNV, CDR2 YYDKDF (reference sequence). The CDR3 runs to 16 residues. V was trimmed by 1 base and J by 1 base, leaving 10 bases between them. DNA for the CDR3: TGTGCCACCAGCAGAGGGGGATTATTGAACACCGGGGAGCTGTTTTTT. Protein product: CATSRGGLLNTGELFF. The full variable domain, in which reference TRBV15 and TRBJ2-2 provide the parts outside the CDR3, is DAMVIQNPRYQVTQFGKPVTLSCSQTLNHNVMYWYQQKSSQAPKLLFHYYDKDFNNEADTPDNFQSRRPNTSFCFLDIRSPGLGDTAMYLCATSRGGLLNTGELFFGEGSRLTVL.

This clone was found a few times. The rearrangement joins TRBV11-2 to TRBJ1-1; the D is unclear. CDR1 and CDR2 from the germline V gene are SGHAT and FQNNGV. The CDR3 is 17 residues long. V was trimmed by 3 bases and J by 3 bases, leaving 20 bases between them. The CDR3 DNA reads TGTGCCAGCAGCTTCACCCATCGCTACGGGGAGCACACTGAAGCTTTCTTT. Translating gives CASSFTHRYGEHTEAFF.

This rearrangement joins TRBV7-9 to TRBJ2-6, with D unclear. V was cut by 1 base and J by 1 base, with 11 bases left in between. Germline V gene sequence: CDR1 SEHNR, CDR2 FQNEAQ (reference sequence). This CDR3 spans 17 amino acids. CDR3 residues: CASSLGVAASGANVLTF. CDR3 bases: TGTGCCAGCAGCTTAGGGGTCGCGGCTTCTGGGGCCAACGTCCTGACTTTC.

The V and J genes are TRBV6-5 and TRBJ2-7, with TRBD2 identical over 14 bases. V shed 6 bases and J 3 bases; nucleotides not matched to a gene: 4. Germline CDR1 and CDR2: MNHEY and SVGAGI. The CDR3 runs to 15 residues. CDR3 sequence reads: CASRRTSGGNYEQYF. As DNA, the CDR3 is TGTGCCAGCAGGCGGACTAGCGGGGGGAACTACGAGCAGTACTTC.

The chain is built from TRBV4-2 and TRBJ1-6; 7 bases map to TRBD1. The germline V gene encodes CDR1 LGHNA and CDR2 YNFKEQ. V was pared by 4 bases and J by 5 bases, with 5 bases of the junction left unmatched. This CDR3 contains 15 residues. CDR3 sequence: CASSRAGTDNSPLHF. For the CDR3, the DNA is TGTGCCAGCAGCCGCGCTGGGACAGATAATTCACCCCTCCACTTT.

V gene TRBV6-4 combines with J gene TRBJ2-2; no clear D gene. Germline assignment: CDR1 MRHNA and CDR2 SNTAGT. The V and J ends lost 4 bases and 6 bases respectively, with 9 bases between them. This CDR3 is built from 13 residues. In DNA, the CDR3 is TGTGCCAGCAGTGCCGGGTCTGCCGGGGAGCTGTTTTTT. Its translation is CASSAGSAGELFF.